The 3 T cell receptor beta chains listed next were all sequenced from one sample in a study of T cells in Graves' hyperthyroidism and ophthalmopathy. Amplified TCR beta CDR3 regions derived from RNA transcripts. HTBI primers were the set used in a first-round RT-PCR of the TCR CDR3. TCRdb called the multiplex PCR reads again in MiXCR, with one record for every CDR3 protein. The sample records a few hundred thousand distinct CDR3 sequences, about 20% being singletons. Sample: blood. The receptor set was obtained from a woman aged 18-29 years with Graves' hyperthyroidism.

V is TRBV28 and J is TRBJ1-1; the match to TRBD1 covers 7 bases. The V and J ends lost 3 bases and 5 bases, in that order; junction bases with no gene match: 9. The CDR3 consists of 15 residues. The germline CDR1 and CDR2 sequences are MDHEN and SYDVKM. The CDR3 region has the DNA TGTGCCAGCAGTTTTTCGACAGGGCGGGGAACTGAAGCTTTCTTT. Protein product: CASSFSTGRGTEAFF.

This clonotype was found many times. This sequence joins TRBV6-1 and TRBJ1-1; no firm D call. The V and J ends lost 3 bases and 3 bases respectively, with 14 bases between them. Germline values: CDR1 MNHNS, CDR2 SASEGT. The CDR3 has 15 residues. The CDR3 sequence is CASSDGLFMDTEAFF. CDR3 in DNA: TGTGCCAGCAGTGACGGCCTCTTCATGGACACTGAAGCTTTCTTT.

Ten or more counts support this clonotype. The chain is built from TRBV10-3 and TRBJ2-7, with D possibly matching TRBD2 (7 bases). Trimming took 8 bases from V and 2 from J, leaving 13 bases between them. Looked up from germline, CDR1 is ENHRY and CDR2 is SYGVKD. The CDR3 runs to 13 residues. The CDR3 region has the DNA TGTGCCATCTCTGGGGGGGGCGCCTACGAGCAGTACTTC. Protein sequence: CAISGGGAYEQYF.